This TCR beta chain was captured in a study of blood T cell repertoires in COVID-19. Study in general: The United States, Italy and Spain provided the acute and convalescent COVID-19 samples.

Trimming removed 2 bases from V and 5 bases from J; junction bases left unmatched: 5. From germline, CDR1 is MDHEN and CDR2 SYDVKM. CDR3 size: 14 residues. Participant-given clinical history determined each cohort assignment. The authors' processing: From reference gene primer amplification, estimates of nucleated cell counts were derived. Clones were sequenced by immunoSEQ multiplex PCR, and TCRdb holds only the in-frame ones, with some missing. The V and J calls and clone size are taken from that table; D and trimming were inferred from the DNA. The top ten hold approximately 1.3% of the sample, which has 430,000 or so clones, around nine tenths seen once.

The material sequenced was PBMCs or T cells enriched from blood (not recorded which). This TCR was recovered from a young woman who had been exposed to COVID-19. The chain is built from TRBV28 and TRBJ1-1, with 7 bases fitting TRBD1. The CDR3 spells CASSLNPGGTEAFF. CDR3 nucleotide sequence: TGTGCCAGCAGTTTAAATCCAGGGGGAACTGAAGCTTTCTTT.